This T cell receptor (beta chain) was sequenced in a study of blood T cell repertoires in COVID-19. Study overall: Collection of acute and convalescent COVID-19 samples took place in the United States, Italy and Spain. In each case, the material was cDNA or gDNA derived from T cells, B-cell-depleted T cells, or PBMCs.

How the authors handled the data: Reference gene primer amplification in the assay estimated nucleated cell counts. Here immunoSEQ multiplex PCR was the method, and the copy in TCRdb shows in-frame clones only, minus some. The V and J calls and clone size come from that table; D and trimming were worked out from the DNA. The top ten hold about 2% of the sample, which has a few hundred thousand clones, approximately 86% seen once. Points on this clone: Other DNA sequences in this sample translate to the same CDR3.

The CDR3 is 13 residues long. Germline CDR1 WSHSY, CDR2 SAAADI. Between the trimmed V and J ends, which lost 3 bases and 2 bases, there was a span of 7 bases. This chain connects TRBV10-2 to TRBJ1-2, with unresolved D. The source is a man younger than 45 with active or convalescent COVID-19. The specimen sequenced was peripheral blood. CDR3 loop: CASSEQPNYGYTF. The CDR3 DNA sequence: TGCGCCAGCAGTGAACAACCAAACTATGGCTACACCTTC.